Below, 22 T cell receptor beta chains from the same sample are listed, as sequenced in a study of blood T cell repertoires in COVID-19. Profiling relied on immunoSEQ multiplex PCR, and the TCRdb table lists in-frame clones only, not all of them. This sample carries nearly 300,000 clones, roughly nine tenths of them seen once, and the ten largest clones take 2.5% to 3.5%. Material for sequencing was PBMCs or T cells enriched from blood (not recorded which). Source of these receptors: a woman aged 50 to 60 who had been exposed to COVID-19.

The chain couples TRBV24-1 to TRBJ2-5; 7 bases agree with TRBD1. The CDR3 sequence is 16 residues long. Trimming took 4 bases from V and 3 from J; bases not matched to a gene: 10. Germline-derived CDR1 and CDR2 are KGHDR and SFDVKD. CDR3 DNA: TGTGCCACCAGTGACCCCGCGGAAACAGGGGAAGAGACCCAGTACTTC. Protein: CATSDPAETGEETQYF.

The chain employs TRBV4-2 and TRBJ1-3; weak D call: TRBD1 (6 bases). Germline-derived CDR1 and CDR2 are LGHNA and YNFKEQ. This CDR3 spans 17 amino acids. Trimming left V 4 bases short and J 3 bases short, with 19 bases between. CDR3 DNA sequence: TGTGCCAGCAGCCGGAATACTGATTTGGACAGTGGAAACACCATATATTTT. Protein product: CASSRNTDLDSGNTIYF.

The chain couples TRBV5-1 to TRBJ2-2; 10 bases match TRBD2. The V and J ends lost 4 bases and 5 bases, in that order; junction bases with no gene match: 8. Germline assignment: CDR1 SGHRS and CDR2 YFSETQ. The CDR3 is 16 residues long. The CDR3 DNA sequence: TGCGCCAGCAGCCCCACTAGCGGGGTACAAACCGGGGAGCTGTTTTTT. Amino acids: CASSPTSGVQTGELFF.

The chain uses TRBV27 and TRBJ1-2; D may be TRBD1 (6 bases). The CDR3 sequence is 14 residues long. Trimming cost V 6 bases and J 2 bases, with 13 bases left between them. Germline CDR1 and CDR2: MNHEY and SMNVEV (reference sequence). The DNA of the CDR3 is TGTGCCAGCAGGTTAACAGGGAGCAACTATGGCTACACCTTC. Amino acid sequence: CASRLTGSNYGYTF.

In nucleotides, the CDR3 is TGTGCCAGCACCGAGGGGACAGGGTCTTTACATTTT. It codes for CASTEGTGSLHF. The chain recombines TRBV2 with TRBJ1-5; TRBD1 matches at 9 bases. This CDR3 has 12 amino acids. The junction had 11 bases not matched to a gene; V was cut back by 7 bases and J by 16 bases. Germline CDR1 and CDR2: SNHLY and FYNNEI.

The chain is built from TRBV18 and TRBJ1-1; 8 bases agree with TRBD1. The CDR3 spans 13 residues. The V gene's germline CDR1 is KGHSH and CDR2 LQKENI. The junction had 4 bases not matched to a gene; V was cut back by 10 bases and J by 0 bases. The CDR3 region has the DNA TGTGCCACCACGGACAGGGTGAACACTGAAGCTTTCTTT. This sequence encodes CATTDRVNTEAFF. The complete variable domain, with remaining parts taken from reference TRBV18 and TRBJ1-1, reads NAGVMQNPRHLVRRRGQEARLRCSPMKGHSHVYWYRQLPEEGLKFMVYLQKENIIDESGMPKERFSAEFPKEGPSILRIQQVVRGDSAAYFCATTDRVNTEAFFGQGTRLTVV.

This clone was detected once. The chain links TRBV30 to TRBJ1-5, with D possibly TRBD1 on 6 matching bases. The CDR3 totals 14 residues. Looked up from germline, CDR1 is GTSNPN and CDR2 is SVGIG (reference sequence). V was clipped by 0 bases and J by 9 bases, with 15 bases between them. The CDR3 DNA follows: TGTGCCTGGAGTGTACATTCGCAGGGGATGCCCCAGCATTTT. The encoded protein is CAWSVHSQGMPQHF.

The table lists this clone with a count of one. V usage is TRBV5-4 and J usage is TRBJ1-2, with D hard to call. CDR1 and CDR2 (germline): SGHNT, YYREEE (reference sequence). V gave up 0 bases and J gave up 2 bases, with 8 bases separating them. CDR3 length equals 14 residues. The CDR3 DNA follows: TGTGCCAGCAGCTTGGATCCGACAAACTATGGCTACACCTTC. As protein: CASSLDPTNYGYTF.

This clone was recorded once. Here the CDR3 reads CATADREEQPQHF. CDR3 sequence (DNA): TGTGCCACCGCCGACAGGGAGGAGCAGCCCCAGCATTTT. The chain combines TRBV6-5 with TRBJ1-5; 7 nucleotides align to TRBD1. This CDR3 comprises 13 residues. Germline-derived CDR1 and CDR2 are MNHEY and SVGAGI. J lost 7 bases, V lost 10 bases, and 10 bases had no gene match.

The CDR3 region has the DNA TGTGCCTGCCGTCCTTGTACAGGGAGCGCGGTGAACACTGAAGCTTTCTTT. Amino acid sequence: CACRPCTGSAVNTEAFF. The chain carries TRBV30 and TRBJ1-1; a weak D match, TRBD1 (6 bases). V shed 6 bases and J shed 0 bases, with 23 bases lying between them. The germline gives CDR1 GTSNPN, CDR2 SVGIG (reference sequence). The CDR3 runs to 17 residues.

CDR3 coding DNA: TGTGCCAGCAGACGCGCCCCACAGATGATAACTGAAGCTTTCTTT. Translated: CASRRAPQMITEAFF. The chain is built from TRBV7-2 and TRBJ1-1; D not resolved. The CDR3 has 15 residues. The germline V and J ends were trimmed by 6 bases and 5 bases, with 19 bases remaining between them. Germline V gene lookup returns CDR1 SGHTA and CDR2 FQGNSA.

This sequence joins TRBV7-9 and TRBJ1-1, with TRBD1 matching over 7 bases. V shed 8 bases, J shed 11 bases, and the junction held 11 bases outside the gene matches. The length of the CDR3 is 12 residues. In germline, CDR1 is SEHNR, CDR2 FQNEAQ (reference sequence). In DNA, the CDR3 is TGTGCCAGCGACAGGGATGGGGTGAGGGCTTTCTTT. This codes for CASDRDGVRAFF. Full variable domain (missing parts from reference TRBV7-9 and TRBJ1-1): DTGVSQNPRHKITKRGQNVTFRCDPISEHNRLYWYRQTLGQGPEFLTYFQNEAQLEKSRLLSDRFSAERPKGSFSTLEIQRTEQGDSAMYLCASDRDGVRAFFGQGTRLTVV.

The CDR3 loop reads CASSQIAGLNTGELFF. The DNA for the CDR3 is TGTGCCAGCAGCCAAATAGCGGGGTTGAACACCGGGGAGCTGTTTTTT. J is TRBJ2-2 and V is TRBV3-1 (or the pseudogene TRBV3-2), with 8 bases identical to TRBD2. The CDR3 contains 16 residues. CDR1 is LGHDT, CDR2 YNNKEL, per germline (reference sequence). V trimming: 2 bases; J trimming: 1 base; junction bases outside the gene matches: 3.

V usage is TRBV5-1 and J usage is TRBJ2-1; a possible D gene is TRBD2 (6 bases). Germline values: CDR1 SGHRS, CDR2 YFSETQ. This CDR3 has 15 amino acids. V lost 2 bases, J lost 7 bases, and 16 bases lay in between. The CDR3 loop is CASSFTGEVRNEQFF. The CDR3 nucleotides are TGCGCCAGCAGCTTTACGGGAGAGGTAAGGAATGAGCAGTTCTTC.

This rearrangement joins TRBV20-1 to TRBJ1-1; 9 bases fit TRBD1. CDR3 length: 14 residues. Germline V gene lookup returns CDR1 DFQATT and CDR2 SNEGSKA (reference sequence). Trimming cost V 3 bases and J 3 bases; bases outside gene matches: 5. The CDR3, as DNA: TGCAGTGCTAGTCGGACAGGGGACCACACTGAAGCTTTCTTT. Its protein product is CSASRTGDHTEAFF.

CDR3 sequence (DNA): TGTGCCAGCAGCTTGGAGGGACAGGGGGTTGAAGCTTTCTTT. Translating gives CASSLEGQGVEAFF. The V and J genes are TRBV5-4 and TRBJ1-1; TRBD1 agrees at 11 bases. The J segment lost 7 bases and the V segment lost 0 bases, leaving 2 bases of the junction unmatched. The CDR3 has 14 residues. In germline, CDR1 is SGHNT, CDR2 YYREEE (reference sequence).

This clone was seen just once. The CDR3 sequence is CASSFRRRTGFDDEQFF. CDR3 nucleotides: TGTGCCAGCAGCTTCAGACGTCGGACAGGGTTTGACGATGAGCAGTTCTTC. The chain joins TRBV5-4 to TRBJ2-1, with 8 bases lining up with TRBD1. V lost 2 bases to trimming and J lost 8 bases; unmatched junction nucleotides: 15. Germline V CDR1 and CDR2: SGHNT, YYREEE (reference sequence). The CDR3 length is 17 residues.

V gene TRBV18 combines with J gene TRBJ2-5, with D hard to call. Trimming cost V 0 bases and J 5 bases, with 7 bases left between them. CDR3 length equals 13 residues. From germline, CDR1 is KGHSH and CDR2 LQKENI. The CDR3, as DNA: TGTGCCAGCTCACCACCGAGTACGGAGACCCAGTACTTC. Its protein is CASSPPSTETQYF.

This chain links TRBV7-9 with TRBJ1-1, with D uncertain. The CDR3 contains 15 residues. V was clipped by 1 base and J by 0 bases, with 9 bases between them. CDR1 is SEHNR and CDR2 is FQNEAQ in the germline V gene (reference sequence). The CDR3 protein is CASSLGAGLNTEAFF. The CDR3 nucleotides read TGTGCCAGCAGCTTAGGGGCAGGATTGAACACTGAAGCTTTCTTT. Filled out from reference TRBV7-9 and TRBJ1-1, the complete variable domain reads DTGVSQNPRHKITKRGQNVTFRCDPISEHNRLYWYRQTLGQGPEFLTYFQNEAQLEKSRLLSDRFSAERPKGSFSTLEIQRTEQGDSAMYLCASSLGAGLNTEAFFGQGTRLTVV.

The V and J genes are TRBV2 and TRBJ1-1; D is ambiguous. Trimming shortened V by 8 bases and J by 1 base, and 5 bases separated the two germline ends. Looked up from germline, CDR1 is SNHLY and CDR2 is FYNNEI. This CDR3 has 11 residues. In nucleotides, the CDR3 is TGTGCCAGCCGAGGGAACACTGAAGCTTTCTTT. Its protein product is CASRGNTEAFF. The entire variable domain, with the rest obtained from reference TRBV2 and TRBJ1-1, is as follows: EPEVTQTPSHQVTQMGQEVILRCVPISNHLYFYWYRQILGQKVEFLVSFYNNEISEKSEIFDDQFSVERPDGSNFTLKIRSTKLEDSAMYFCASRGNTEAFFGQGTRLTVV.

The chain carries TRBV7-9 and TRBJ2-2; 8 bases map to TRBD1. In germline, CDR1 is SEHNR, CDR2 FQNEAQ (reference sequence). This CDR3 has 15 residues. Germline trimming cut 5 bases from V and 6 bases from J; bases unmatched to any gene: 8. CDR3 in amino acids: CASSPRTGTAGELFF. In DNA form, the CDR3 reads TGTGCCAGCAGCCCGAGGACAGGGACGGCCGGGGAGCTGTTTTTT.

This clone has only one observation. The genes are TRBV29-1 and TRBJ2-5; maybe TRBD1 (5 bases). Trimming removed 4 bases from V and 3 bases from J, with 18 bases in between. The CDR3 totals 15 residues. Germline V lookup: CDR1 SQVTM, CDR2 ANQGSEA. The CDR3 DNA is TGCAGCGTTGTAGGAGCCAGGGCCTACAAAGAGACCCAGTACTTC. Translation gives CSVVGARAYKETQYF.